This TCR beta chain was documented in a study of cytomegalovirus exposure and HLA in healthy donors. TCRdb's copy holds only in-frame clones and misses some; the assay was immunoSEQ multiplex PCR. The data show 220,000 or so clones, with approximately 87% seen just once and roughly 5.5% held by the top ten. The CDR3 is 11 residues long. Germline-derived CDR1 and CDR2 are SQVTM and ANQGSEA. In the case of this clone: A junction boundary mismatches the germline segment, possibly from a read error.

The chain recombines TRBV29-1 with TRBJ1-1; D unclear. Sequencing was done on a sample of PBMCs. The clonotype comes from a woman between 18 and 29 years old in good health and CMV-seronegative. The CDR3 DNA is TGCAGCGTTCTGGAGAACATTGAAGCTTTCTTT. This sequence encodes CSVLENIEAFF.